The rows below give T cell receptor beta chains drawn from one sample of a study of blood T cells in healthy people across ages. TCRdb reprocessed the 5' RACE reads with MiXCR, giving one entry per CDR3 protein. The sample carries approximately 820,000 distinct CDR3 sequences, 40% to 50% recorded once. The source material was blood. The origin of the receptors is a man in his sixties in good health. The CDR3 runs from the conserved cysteine through the conserved F or W. A D gene is named only where the DNA matches it firmly. Not all rows give a size; the values are once, few, many and, for expanded clones, a class.

CDR3nt | CDR3aa | d_gene | abundance | j_gene | v_gene
TGCAGTGCTAGATTTGGTAACCGCGGAGAGACCCAGTACTTC | CSARFGNRGETQYF | NA | few | TRBJ2-5 | TRBV20-1
TGCGCCAGCAGCCAAGCGGGATCCTATAATTCACCCCTCCACTTT | CASSQAGSYNSPLHF | NA | few | TRBJ1-6 | TRBV4-3
TGTGCCTCCGGGAGTTTAACTAGCACAGATACGCAGTATTTT | CASGSLTSTDTQYF | NA | NA | TRBJ2-3 | TRBV9
TGCGCCAGCAGCTTGGGGAAATCTCTTACACCTAAGAGCTCCTACGAGCAGTACTTC | CASSLGKSLTPKSSYEQYF | NA | many | TRBJ2-7 | TRBV5-1
TGTGCCAGCAGCCCAAGAGATTTTGGATCCCGTCAGCCCCAGCATTTT | CASSPRDFGSRQPQHF | NA | few | TRBJ1-5 | TRBV7-2
TGTGCCAGCAGCCAATTAACAGGCTACGAGCAGTACTTC | CASSQLTGYEQYF | NA | few | TRBJ2-7 | TRBV11-3
TGTGCCAGCGGAGTGGGACTAGCGGGGGTTGAGCAGTTCTTC | CASGVGLAGVEQFF | TRBD2 | NA | TRBJ2-1 | TRBV12-3/TRBV12-4
TGTGCCAGCAGTTTGGCCCGAAGTACGCAGTATTTT | CASSLARSTQYF | NA | NA | TRBJ2-3 | TRBV28
TGCAGTGCTAGAGATCATCGGGGCCCGGCGATTGAAGCTTTCTTT | CSARDHRGPAIEAFF | NA | NA | TRBJ1-1 | TRBV20-1
TGTGCCAGCTCACCACCTACTAGCGGGGGGTACGAGCAGTACTTC | CASSPPTSGGYEQYF | TRBD2 | NA | TRBJ2-7 | TRBV18
TGTGCCATCAGCGAACTAGCGGGGGGGTGGGATGAGCAGTTCTTC | CAISELAGGWDEQFF | TRBD2 | few | TRBJ2-1 | TRBV10-3
TGCAGTGCTAGAGGTCAAAGGCTGAGCTCCTACGAGCAGTACTTC | CSARGQRLSSYEQYF | NA | NA | TRBJ2-7 | TRBV20-1
TGCAGCGCCTCGCGGCACAAGGTCATGAACTCCTACGAGCAGTACTTC | CSASRHKVMNSYEQYF | NA | many | TRBJ2-7 | TRBV29-1
TGCAGTTCAGGGGGGGTGGAGACCCAGTACTTC | CSSGGVETQYF | NA | NA | TRBJ2-5 | TRBV20-1
TGTGCCAGCAGTATGGCTGGCGGGGCACCCTACAATGAGCAGTTCTTC | CASSMAGGAPYNEQFF | NA | NA | TRBJ2-1 | TRBV28
TGCGCCAGCAGCCAAGCAGGGGAGACCCAGTACTTC | CASSQAGETQYF | NA | many | TRBJ2-5 | TRBV4-1
TGCGCCAGCAGCCCCGGGTGGCAGACCTACGAGCAGTACTTC | CASSPGWQTYEQYF | NA | NA | TRBJ2-7 | TRBV5-1
TGTGCCACCCGGGGGGGCTACGAGCAGTACTTC | CATRGGYEQYF | TRBD2 | many | TRBJ2-7 | TRBV28
TGCGCCAGCAGCCCCTCCCCGGGACAGGGCAACGAGCAGTACTTC | CASSPSPGQGNEQYF | TRBD1 | NA | TRBJ2-7 | TRBV5-1